This T cell receptor beta chain was observed in a study of blood T cell repertoires in COVID-19. Study-level background: The United States, Italy and Spain were the sources of the acute and convalescent COVID-19 samples. Nucleic acid was either cDNA or gDNA, and it came from T cells, B-cell-depleted T cells, or PBMCs.

The CDR3 length is 15 residues. Germline trimming cut 0 bases from V and 2 bases from J; bases unmatched to any gene: 3. Per germline, CDR1 LGHDT and CDR2 YNNKEL (reference sequence). Authors' processing steps: Reference gene primer amplification yielded estimated nucleated cell counts. The table came from immunoSEQ multiplex PCR; TCRdb's copy has only in-frame clones and leaves some out. V and J calls and clone size are given by that table; D and trimming were obtained from the DNA. The table shows 70,000 to 75,000 clones, with around nine tenths occurring only once. This TCR derives from a human donor in a cohort sampled during active COVID-19. V gene TRBV3-1 (or the pseudogene TRBV3-2) combines with J gene TRBJ2-5; 7 positions match TRBD2. Sequencing was performed on peripheral blood. For the CDR3, the DNA is TGTGCCAGCAGCCAAGATAACGGGGGGCAAGAGACCCAGTACTTC. This sequence encodes CASSQDNGGQETQYF.